This T cell receptor beta chain originates from a study of CXCR3-negative and CXCR3-positive naive CD8 T cells. Regarding the study as a whole: Expression of CXCR3 was partially reduced after cryopreservation, and fresh PBMCs were used in most assays. Hydrophobicity of TRB CDR3s was greater in CXCR3-positive naive cells than in CXCR3-negative naive cells.

The V gene's germline CDR1 is SEHNR and CDR2 FQNEAQ (reference sequence). The CDR3 contains 16 residues. All TRB cDNA libraries came from 5' RACE performed with UMI labels. From its re-call of the 5' RACE reads, TCRdb lists each CDR3 protein once, without DNA. This sample's clone table lists tens of thousands of distinct CDR3 sequences. Concerning this clonotype: Its specificity is unknown.

The source material was naive CXCR3+ CD8+ T cells from blood. As for subset: CD45RO-CCR7+CD27+CD95- naive CD8+ T cells expressing CXCR3 (TNR3+). This chain connects TRBV7-9 to TRBJ2-3; TCRdb's D call, TRBD1, is unchecked because there is no DNA. The clonotype was recovered from a human donor in good health. Some clones in this sample may be carry-over from other donors' samples. CDR3 region: CASSSNRLPSTDTQYF.